The rows below give T cell receptor beta chains drawn from one sample of a study of cytotoxic CD8 clonotypes in ibrutinib-treated CLL. The protocol was immunoSEQ multiplex PCR, while the TCRdb copy is restricted to in-frame clones and leaves out a portion. Here the sample spans about 17,000 clones, approximately 60% being singletons. The sequencing used PBMCs, collected after 12 months of ibrutinib treatment. These receptors all come from a human donor with chronic lymphocytic leukemia. The CDR3 runs from the conserved cysteine through the conserved F or W. Each record gives: D gene, clone size, J gene, V gene, CDR3 protein, CDR3 DNA. D genes are given only for firm matches. Size values are once, few and many counts, or a class for expanded clones, and some rows have none.

- | few | TRBJ1-1 | TRBV7-9 | CASRFRDGDTEAFF | TGTGCCAGCAGGTTCAGGGATGGTGACACTGAAGCTTTCTTT
TRBD1 | - | TRBJ2-7 | TRBV5-1 | CASSEGTGPYEQYF | TGCGCCAGCAGCGAGGGGACAGGGCCTTACGAGCAGTACTTC
- | few | TRBJ2-5 | TRBV27 | CASSHRVRETQYF | TGTGCCAGCAGCCATCGGGTGCGGGAGACCCAGTACTTC
- | - | TRBJ2-5 | TRBV6-5 | CASSRASLQETQYF | TGTGCCAGCAGCAGGGCTTCATTACAAGAGACCCAGTACTTC
TRBD1 | few | TRBJ1-1 | TRBV29-1 | CSVGWTGAEAFF | TGCAGCGTTGGATGGACAGGAGCAGAAGCTTTCTTT
TRBD1 | - | TRBJ1-1 | TRBV6-1 | CASQTGPDTEAFF | TGTGCCAGTCAGACAGGGCCCGACACTGAAGCTTTCTTT
TRBD2 | - | TRBJ2-3 | TRBV2 | CASSVASGRRTDTQYF | TGTGCCAGCAGTGTTGCGAGCGGGAGGCGCACAGATACGCAGTATTTT
TRBD2 | few | TRBJ2-1 | TRBV7-9 | CASSLNSGAYNEQFF | TGTGCCAGCAGCTTAAACAGCGGGGCATACAATGAGCAGTTCTTC
- | - | TRBJ1-1 | TRBV2 | CASNPRMGTEAFF | TGTGCCAGCAACCCAAGGATGGGCACTGAAGCTTTCTTT
TRBD1 | - | TRBJ1-1 | TRBV19 | CATMDRYAEAFF | TGTGCCACTATGGACAGGTATGCTGAAGCTTTCTTT
- | - | TRBJ2-6 | TRBV10-3 | CAIRASSGANVLTF | TGTGCCATCAGAGCGAGCTCTGGGGCCAACGTCCTGACTTTC
TRBD2 | - | TRBJ2-7 | TRBV7-9 | CASSLVGGRSSYEQYF | TGTGCCAGCAGCTTAGTGGGCGGGAGGTCCTCCTACGAGCAGTACTTC
- | - | TRBJ2-1 | TRBV5-4 | CASSAQGPYNEQFF | TGTGCCAGCAGCGCTCAGGGACCATACAATGAGCAGTTCTTC
TRBD1 | - | TRBJ2-5 | TRBV4-1 | CASSQGWVGTAIQETQYF | TGCGCCAGCAGCCAAGGTTGGGTGGGGACAGCAATACAAGAGACCCAGTACTTC
TRBD2 | - | TRBJ2-7 | TRBV5-4 | CASSWGREGYEQYF | TGTGCCAGCAGCTGGGGCCGGGAGGGGTACGAGCAGTACTTC
- | - | TRBJ2-2 | TRBV28 | CASIQTSPGELFF | TGTGCCAGCATTCAGACCAGTCCCGGGGAGCTGTTTTTT
- | - | TRBJ2-5 | TRBV28 | CASSGLEGGKETQYF | TGTGCCAGCAGTGGTTTAGAAGGGGGAAAAGAGACCCAGTACTTC
TRBD2 | few | TRBJ2-5 | TRBV10-3 | CAISGGTSGRKETQYF | TGTGCCATCAGCGGCGGGACTAGCGGGAGAAAAGAGACCCAGTACTTC
TRBD1 | - | TRBJ2-7 | TRBV2 | CASRDRGNEQYF | TGTGCCAGCAGAGACAGGGGTAACGAGCAGTACTTC
TRBD1 | few | TRBJ1-1 | TRBV29-1 | CSVWTGGTEAFF | TGCAGCGTTTGGACAGGGGGCACTGAAGCTTTCTTT
- | - | TRBJ2-2 | TRBV13 | CAGYLIRPSGTGELFF | TGTGCCGGCTATTTAATCCGGCCATCTGGGACCGGGGAGCTGTTTTTT
TRBD2 | once | TRBJ2-3 | TRBV5-4 | CASSTLAGGLPTQYF | TGTGCCAGCAGCACACTAGCGGGAGGGCTCCCTACGCAGTATTTT
- | - | TRBJ1-2 | TRBV4-1 | CASSQDLATEYYGYTF | TGCGCCAGCAGCCAAGATCTGGCGACGGAATACTATGGCTACACCTTC
- | - | TRBJ1-2 | TRBV7-9 | CASTSPLRGQANYGYTF | TGTGCCAGCACTAGCCCCCTACGAGGCCAAGCTAACTATGGCTACACCTTC
TRBD1 | - | TRBJ2-7 | TRBV19 | CASSSTGTGDEQYF | TGTGCCAGTAGTTCCACCGGGACAGGGGACGAGCAGTACTTC
TRBD2 | few | TRBJ2-7 | TRBV7-8 | CASSFSGIFYEQYF | TGTGCCAGCAGCTTTAGCGGGATCTTCTACGAGCAGTACTTC
- | - | TRBJ2-4 | TRBV7-8 | CASSISGENIQYF | TGTGCCAGCAGCATTTCGGGGGAAAACATTCAGTACTTC
- | few | TRBJ2-3 | TRBV7-2 | CASSPRPGTDTQYF | TGTGCCAGCAGCCCCCGTCCCGGGACAGATACGCAGTATTTT
- | - | TRBJ2-5 | TRBV7-9 | CASSPRGRGQETQYF | TGTGCCAGCAGCCCCCGAGGCAGGGGACAAGAGACCCAGTACTTC
TRBD1 | - | TRBJ1-1 | TRBV10-3 | CAIRAQGAMGTEAFF | TGTGCCATCAGGGCCCAGGGGGCGATGGGCACTGAAGCTTTCTTT
TRBD2 | - | TRBJ2-3 | TRBV19 | CASRASAGLAGDTQYF | TGTGCCAGCCGGGCTTCTGCGGGACTAGCGGGAGATACGCAGTATTTT
- | once | TRBJ2-1 | TRBV9 | CASSVEQGDEQFF | TGTGCCAGCAGCGTAGAACAGGGAGATGAGCAGTTCTTC
- | few | TRBJ1-1 | TRBV5-1 | CASSPGTNTEAFF | TGCGCCAGCAGCCCTGGAACGAACACTGAAGCTTTCTTT